The rows below give T cell receptor beta chains drawn from one sample of a study of neurological immune-mediated disorders. MiXCR, applied by TCRdb to the 5' RACE reads, yields one record per CDR3 protein. Of about 79,000 distinct CDR3 sequences in the sample, 13% to 15% are singletons; the top ten hold about 6.8%. Sequenced input: PBMCs. All receptors come from a woman aged 45 to 65 in good health. The CDR3 runs from the conserved cysteine through the conserved F or W. Fields, in order: J gene, D gene, V gene, clone size, CDR3 DNA, CDR3 protein. D genes are given only for firm matches. The size of a clone is reported for some rows only, either as once, few or many, or as a class for expanded clones.

J gene: TRBJ2-1; D gene: .; V gene: TRBV27; clone size: many; CDR3 DNA: TGTGCCAGCAGCCCCACCAGGGTTTTCGATGAGCAGTTCTTC; CDR3 protein: CASSPTRVFDEQFF
J gene: TRBJ2-3; D gene: .; V gene: TRBV29-1; clone size: many; CDR3 DNA: TGCAGCGTTGTGGTCCCCGGTCCAGGAGGGACGCAGTATTTT; CDR3 protein: CSVVVPGPGGTQYF
J gene: TRBJ2-1; D gene: .; V gene: TRBV20-1; clone size: many; CDR3 DNA: TGCAGTGCTAGAGGAAGCGCCACGCGGAATGAGCAGTTCTTC; CDR3 protein: CSARGSATRNEQFF
J gene: TRBJ1-5; D gene: TRBD1; V gene: TRBV7-2; clone size: many; CDR3 DNA: TGTGCCAGCACCCGACAGGGGAGTCAGCCCCAGCATTTT; CDR3 protein: CASTRQGSQPQHF
J gene: TRBJ2-2; D gene: TRBD1; V gene: TRBV20-1; clone size: .; CDR3 DNA: TGCAGTGCTCCCGACAGGGGGAACGCCGGGGAGCTGTTTTTT; CDR3 protein: CSAPDRGNAGELFF
J gene: TRBJ1-1; D gene: .; V gene: TRBV28; clone size: many; CDR3 DNA: TGTGCCAGCAGTTTGCTCGGTGCGGCGGGCGGGACTGAAGCTTTCTTT; CDR3 protein: CASSLLGAAGGTEAFF
J gene: TRBJ2-1; D gene: .; V gene: TRBV5-1; clone size: many; CDR3 DNA: TGCGCCAGCAGCTTGCCACTAGTGAATGAGCAGTTCTTC; CDR3 protein: CASSLPLVNEQFF
J gene: TRBJ2-7; D gene: .; V gene: TRBV12-3/TRBV12-4; clone size: many; CDR3 DNA: TGTGCCAGCAGTTTGTGGGAGAGGGGCTTGGACGAGCAGTACTTC; CDR3 protein: CASSLWERGLDEQYF
J gene: TRBJ2-7; D gene: .; V gene: TRBV29-1; clone size: many; CDR3 DNA: TGCAGCGTTGGATTCAAGACCTACGAGCAGTACTTC; CDR3 protein: CSVGFKTYEQYF
J gene: TRBJ1-5; D gene: .; V gene: TRBV5-1; clone size: .; CDR3 DNA: TGCGCCAGCAGCTTGTCTGGACTGAACAATCAGCCCCAGCATTTT; CDR3 protein: CASSLSGLNNQPQHF
J gene: TRBJ2-7; D gene: TRBD1; V gene: TRBV30; clone size: many; CDR3 DNA: TGTGCCTGGAGTGGACAGGGACCCTACGAGCAGTACTTC; CDR3 protein: CAWSGQGPYEQYF
J gene: TRBJ2-2; D gene: TRBD2; V gene: TRBV7-9; clone size: .; CDR3 DNA: TGTACCAGCATAGGGACTAGCGGACCCACCGGGGAGCTGTTTTTT; CDR3 protein: CTSIGTSGPTGELFF
J gene: TRBJ2-7; D gene: TRBD2; V gene: TRBV7-2; clone size: many; CDR3 DNA: TGTGCCAGCGGCCTAAGCGGGGGGCCCTACGAGCAGTACTTC; CDR3 protein: CASGLSGGPYEQYF
J gene: TRBJ2-1; D gene: .; V gene: TRBV10-3; clone size: many; CDR3 DNA: TGTGCCATCAGACCCGAAGCGGGTCTGGGCTCCTACAATGAGCAGTTCTTC; CDR3 protein: CAIRPEAGLGSYNEQFF
J gene: TRBJ1-2; D gene: .; V gene: TRBV5-1; clone size: many; CDR3 DNA: TGCGCCAGCAGCTTCCTTACAGGTGATGGCTACACCTTC; CDR3 protein: CASSFLTGDGYTF
J gene: TRBJ2-1; D gene: .; V gene: TRBV3-1; clone size: many; CDR3 DNA: TGTGCCAGCAGCCAAGGGACAACCTACAATGAGCAGTTCTTC; CDR3 protein: CASSQGTTYNEQFF
J gene: TRBJ2-2; D gene: .; V gene: TRBV11-2; clone size: many; CDR3 DNA: TGTGCCAGCAGCTTAGAAAGGGTATACCGGGACACCGGGGAGCTGTTTTTT; CDR3 protein: CASSLERVYRDTGELFF
J gene: TRBJ2-3; D gene: TRBD1; V gene: TRBV25-1; clone size: many; CDR3 DNA: TGTGCCAGCAGTGACCCAAGACAGGGGGAAGATACGCAGTATTTT; CDR3 protein: CASSDPRQGEDTQYF
J gene: TRBJ2-3; D gene: TRBD2; V gene: TRBV5-1; clone size: .; CDR3 DNA: TGCGCCAGCAGCTCCCCAGCCGGGACTAGCGCGAGCACAGATACGCAGTATTTT; CDR3 protein: CASSSPAGTSASTDTQYF
J gene: TRBJ2-5; D gene: TRBD2; V gene: TRBV5-1; clone size: many; CDR3 DNA: TGCGCCAGCAGCTTTGGACTAGCGGAATACAGCCAAGAGACCCAGTACTTC; CDR3 protein: CASSFGLAEYSQETQYF
J gene: TRBJ1-6; D gene: TRBD1; V gene: TRBV6-5; clone size: many; CDR3 DNA: TGTGCCAGCAGCTCCGACAGGGGTAGTTCACCCCTCCACTTT; CDR3 protein: CASSSDRGSSPLHF
J gene: TRBJ2-7; D gene: .; V gene: TRBV27; clone size: few; CDR3 DNA: TGTGCCAGCACTGAGACAGGAAGCTCCTACGAGCAGTACTTC; CDR3 protein: CASTETGSSYEQYF
J gene: TRBJ2-7; D gene: .; V gene: TRBV20-1; clone size: many; CDR3 DNA: TGCAGTGCTAGTCCTTTGACCTTGGAGCAGTACTTC; CDR3 protein: CSASPLTLEQYF
J gene: TRBJ2-7; D gene: .; V gene: TRBV5-5; clone size: many; CDR3 DNA: TGTGCCAGCAGCCCTACGCGGGGTGGCCTGTCCTACGAGCAGTACTTC; CDR3 protein: CASSPTRGGLSYEQYF
J gene: TRBJ1-2; D gene: .; V gene: TRBV7-2; clone size: many; CDR3 DNA: TGTGCCAGCAGCCCAGGGACAAGCTATGGCTACACCTTC; CDR3 protein: CASSPGTSYGYTF
J gene: TRBJ2-5; D gene: TRBD1; V gene: TRBV28; clone size: few; CDR3 DNA: TGTGCCAGCAGTTTACTGGGACAGGGCCAAGAGACCCAGTACTTC; CDR3 protein: CASSLLGQGQETQYF
J gene: TRBJ2-3; D gene: TRBD1; V gene: TRBV5-1; clone size: many; CDR3 DNA: TGCGCCAGCAGCTCTACCGGACAGGGGACGTCGGATACGCAGTATTTT; CDR3 protein: CASSSTGQGTSDTQYF
J gene: TRBJ1-4; D gene: .; V gene: TRBV19; clone size: many; CDR3 DNA: TGTGCCAGTAGCATAGGACGGGGGGAATCGTATGAAAAACTGTTTTTT; CDR3 protein: CASSIGRGESYEKLFF
J gene: TRBJ1-2; D gene: TRBD1; V gene: TRBV5-1; clone size: many; CDR3 DNA: TGCGCCAGCAGCTCCGTACCTATACAGGGGGCGTATGGGTATGGCTACACCTTC; CDR3 protein: CASSSVPIQGAYGYGYTF
J gene: TRBJ2-7; D gene: TRBD2; V gene: TRBV20-1; clone size: few; CDR3 DNA: TGCAGTGCTAGATCCGGGACTAGCGACTACGAGCAGTACTTC; CDR3 protein: CSARSGTSDYEQYF
J gene: TRBJ2-1; D gene: .; V gene: TRBV29-1; clone size: many; CDR3 DNA: TGCAGCGCAACAGGGATGGGGGATGAGCAGTTCTTC; CDR3 protein: CSATGMGDEQFF
J gene: TRBJ2-7; D gene: .; V gene: TRBV15; clone size: many; CDR3 DNA: TGTGCCACCAGCAGAGTGCGGGGAGCCTCCTACGAGCAGTACTTC; CDR3 protein: CATSRVRGASYEQYF
J gene: TRBJ2-2; D gene: .; V gene: TRBV5-1; clone size: many; CDR3 DNA: TGCGCCAGCAGCTTGCCCGTGGGGGACACCGGGGAGCTGTTTTTT; CDR3 protein: CASSLPVGDTGELFF
J gene: TRBJ2-3; D gene: .; V gene: TRBV7-3; clone size: many; CDR3 DNA: TGTGCCAGCAGCTTAATGGATGGCCAGGCCGATACGCAGTATTTT; CDR3 protein: CASSLMDGQADTQYF
J gene: TRBJ1-2; D gene: TRBD1; V gene: TRBV12-3/TRBV12-4; clone size: .; CDR3 DNA: TGTGCCAGCACCCCACACGACAGGGAAGACTATGACTACACCTTC; CDR3 protein: CASTPHDREDYDYTF
J gene: TRBJ1-1; D gene: .; V gene: TRBV28; clone size: many; CDR3 DNA: TGTGCCAGCAGTTCGGGGGGAGGCAGGGGCGGGACTGAAGCTTTCTTT; CDR3 protein: CASSSGGGRGGTEAFF
J gene: TRBJ2-3; D gene: .; V gene: TRBV5-6; clone size: many; CDR3 DNA: TGTGCCAGCAGCGGAACAGTACGGACAGATACGCAGTATTTT; CDR3 protein: CASSGTVRTDTQYF
J gene: TRBJ1-6; D gene: .; V gene: TRBV7-9; clone size: few; CDR3 DNA: TGTGCCAGCAGCTTGCCCGGGCTGGTTTCACCCCTCCACTTT; CDR3 protein: CASSLPGLVSPLHF
J gene: TRBJ1-2; D gene: .; V gene: TRBV30; clone size: .; CDR3 DNA: TGTGCCTGGAGTGAGGGAGGTGCGGCAGGTGGCTACACCTTC; CDR3 protein: CAWSEGGAAGGYTF
J gene: TRBJ2-7; D gene: TRBD2; V gene: TRBV12-3/TRBV12-4; clone size: few; CDR3 DNA: TGTGCCAGCAGTCTCCGCGGGGGAGCCCCAAGCGAGCAGTACTTC; CDR3 protein: CASSLRGGAPSEQYF
J gene: TRBJ2-3; D gene: .; V gene: TRBV5-1; clone size: many; CDR3 DNA: TGCGCCAGCAGCTTGGGATACAGGGCAGATACGCAGTATTTT; CDR3 protein: CASSLGYRADTQYF
J gene: TRBJ2-3; D gene: .; V gene: TRBV20-1; clone size: many; CDR3 DNA: TGCAGTGCTAGAAAGGGTCCAGCAGCCGGCACAGATACGCAGTATTTT; CDR3 protein: CSARKGPAAGTDTQYF
J gene: TRBJ1-2; D gene: .; V gene: TRBV7-9; clone size: many; CDR3 DNA: TGTGCCAGCAACTTCGTTACAGGTTGGGCTGGCTACACCTTC; CDR3 protein: CASNFVTGWAGYTF
J gene: TRBJ2-2; D gene: TRBD1; V gene: TRBV5-1; clone size: many; CDR3 DNA: TGCGCCAGCAGCCCAGGGACAGGGACGTTCACCGGGGAGCTGTTTTTT; CDR3 protein: CASSPGTGTFTGELFF
J gene: TRBJ1-3; D gene: .; V gene: TRBV28; clone size: many; CDR3 DNA: TGTGCCAGTAAGAGGACCAGCTCTGGAAACACCATATATTTT; CDR3 protein: CASKRTSSGNTIYF
J gene: TRBJ2-2; D gene: TRBD1; V gene: TRBV5-1; clone size: many; CDR3 DNA: TGCGCCAGCCGGACAGGGGCTGACACCGGGGAGCTGTTTTTT; CDR3 protein: CASRTGADTGELFF
J gene: TRBJ2-1; D gene: TRBD2; V gene: TRBV4-2; clone size: many; CDR3 DNA: TGTGCCAGCAGCCCCCTGAGGACTAGCGGGGATTCCTTGTTCTTC; CDR3 protein: CASSPLRTSGDSLFF
J gene: TRBJ1-6; D gene: .; V gene: TRBV5-8; clone size: many; CDR3 DNA: TGTGCCAGCGGATCTAGACCACTCCGGCATAATTCACCCCTCCACTTT; CDR3 protein: CASGSRPLRHNSPLHF
J gene: TRBJ2-5; D gene: .; V gene: TRBV28; clone size: many; CDR3 DNA: TGTGCCAGCAGTTCCGGATCCGCCGTACCTCAAGAGACCCAGTACTTC; CDR3 protein: CASSSGSAVPQETQYF
J gene: TRBJ2-2; D gene: TRBD1; V gene: TRBV7-3; clone size: many; CDR3 DNA: TGTGCCAGCAGTCGATTCGGACAGGGCGCGAACACCGGGGAGCTGTTTTTT; CDR3 protein: CASSRFGQGANTGELFF
J gene: TRBJ1-1; D gene: .; V gene: TRBV27; clone size: many; CDR3 DNA: TGTGCCAGCAGTCAGAAACTAGTTCCCCACACTGAAGCTTTCTTT; CDR3 protein: CASSQKLVPHTEAFF
J gene: TRBJ2-1; D gene: TRBD2; V gene: TRBV29-1; clone size: many; CDR3 DNA: TGCAGCGTTGCCTCTAGCGGGAGCGGCGAGCAGTTCTTC; CDR3 protein: CSVASSGSGEQFF
J gene: TRBJ2-3; D gene: TRBD1; V gene: TRBV29-1; clone size: few; CDR3 DNA: TGCAGCGTCAGGACAGGGACCAGCACAGATACGCAGTATTTT; CDR3 protein: CSVRTGTSTDTQYF
J gene: TRBJ2-7; D gene: TRBD2; V gene: TRBV5-1; clone size: many; CDR3 DNA: TGCGCCAGCAGCGACCCGTCGTCTCGAGCGGGGGGGCCCTACGAGCAGTACTTC; CDR3 protein: CASSDPSSRAGGPYEQYF
J gene: TRBJ2-7; D gene: .; V gene: TRBV20-1; clone size: many; CDR3 DNA: TGCAGTGCTTCCTCCCGACAGCGCGTCTCCTACGAGCAGTACTTC; CDR3 protein: CSASSRQRVSYEQYF
J gene: TRBJ2-1; D gene: .; V gene: TRBV5-1; clone size: many; CDR3 DNA: TGCGCCAGCAGCTTGAGGCTTTCGGGGTACAATGAGCAGTTCTTC; CDR3 protein: CASSLRLSGYNEQFF
J gene: TRBJ2-2; D gene: .; V gene: TRBV5-1; clone size: many; CDR3 DNA: TGCGCCAGCAGCCGGGACCGAAGTGGTCCCGGGGAGCTGTTTTTT; CDR3 protein: CASSRDRSGPGELFF
J gene: TRBJ2-7; D gene: .; V gene: TRBV28; clone size: many; CDR3 DNA: TGTGCCAGCAGTACCAGGACCATGTTTACGCCCTACGAGCAGTACTTC; CDR3 protein: CASSTRTMFTPYEQYF
J gene: TRBJ2-7; D gene: TRBD2; V gene: TRBV20-1; clone size: many; CDR3 DNA: TGCAGTGCTAGAGGGGCGGGAGTCTACGAGCAGTACTTC; CDR3 protein: CSARGAGVYEQYF
J gene: TRBJ2-3; D gene: .; V gene: TRBV29-1; clone size: many; CDR3 DNA: TGCAGCGTTGTGGAGACAAGTAGTACAGATACGCAGTATTTT; CDR3 protein: CSVVETSSTDTQYF